Presented here are 12 T cell receptor beta chains from one specimen sequenced in a study of shared clonotypes between healthy human individuals. Assay used: immunoSEQ multiplex PCR; TCRdb lists only in-frame clones, some missing. Of some 630,000 clones in the sample, approximately 75% are singletons; the top ten hold under 2%. The specimen was memory CD4+ T cells sorted from blood. The subset denotes: CD45RA-negative fraction. These receptors all come from a woman under 40 in good health.

This chain uses TRBV9 with TRBJ2-1; D call uncertain. Germline V CDR1 and CDR2: SGDLS, YYNGEE. The CDR3 totals 13 residues. The V end lost 0 bases, the J end lost 6 bases, and 7 bases lay between the germline ends. The DNA of the CDR3 is TGTGCCAGCAGCGTAGAACCAAGCAATGAGCAGTTCTTC. This encodes CASSVEPSNEQFF.

The rearrangement uses TRBV18 and TRBJ2-2; 9 bases are shared with TRBD2. Germline assignment: CDR1 KGHSH and CDR2 LQKENI. This CDR3 spans 16 amino acids. V lost 4 bases, J lost 6 bases, and 9 bases stayed unmatched. This CDR3 reads CASSQVPSGIAGELFF. Written as DNA, the CDR3 is TGTGCCAGCTCACAGGTTCCTAGCGGGATCGCCGGGGAGCTGTTTTTT.

The chain has TRBV5-4 and TRBJ2-1; no definite D call. This CDR3 is 13 amino acids long. The V and J ends lost 2 bases and 5 bases respectively, with 8 bases between them. Germline V CDR1 and CDR2: SGHNT, YYREEE (reference sequence). In DNA, the CDR3 is TGTGCCAGCAGCTTACAGCGTGACAATGAGCAGTTCTTC. This translates into CASSLQRDNEQFF.

The J gene is TRBJ1-2, the V gene TRBV29-1, with TRBD1 identical over 7 bases. Germline V CDR1 and CDR2: SQVTM, ANQGSEA. Trimming removed 4 bases from V and 11 bases from J; junction bases left unmatched: 4. The CDR3 loop spans 10 amino acids. CDR3 region: CSVGDSSYTF. The DNA of the CDR3 is TGCAGCGTTGGGGACAGTTCATACACCTTC.

The chain uses TRBV11-3 and TRBJ2-5; D is perhaps TRBD2 (5 bases). CDR1 is SGHNT and CDR2 is YENEEA in the germline V gene. The V end was cut by 4 bases, the J end by 1 base, with 10 bases between. This CDR3 has 14 residues. The CDR3 protein is CASSSHRGQETQYF. CDR3 in DNA: TGTGCCAGCAGCTCACACCGGGGCCAAGAGACCCAGTACTTC.

This clone has at least ten counts. The chain has TRBV19 and TRBJ2-5; D may match TRBD1 or TRBD2 (5 bases each). This CDR3 is built from 13 residues. CDR1 is LNHDA and CDR2 is SQIVND in the germline V gene (reference sequence). The V end lost 4 bases, the J end lost 4 bases, and 10 bases lay between the germline ends. The CDR3, as DNA: TGTGCCAGTAGTACCCGGGACGGAGAGACCCAGTACTTC. Encoded protein: CASSTRDGETQYF.

Points on this clone: Given a far larger clone just one base away, this is likely a sequencing read error. This chain links TRBV2 with TRBJ2-7; maybe TRBD2 (5 bases). The CDR3 runs to 16 residues. Per germline, CDR1 SNHLY and CDR2 FYNNEI. The V gene lost 5 bases and the J gene lost 3 bases, with 20 bases spanning the gap. CDR3 residues: CASSKGPRGGRYEQYF. The CDR3 nucleotides read TGTGCCAGCAGTAAAGGACCCCGCGGAGGCCGCTACGAGCAGTACTTC.

This clone showed up just once. V gene TRBV7-8 combines with J gene TRBJ2-7, with 7 bases that match TRBD2. The CDR3 is 16 amino acids. Germline V gene data show CDR1 as SGHVS and CDR2 as FQNEAQ. J lost 0 bases, V lost 3 bases, and 8 bases had no gene match. The CDR3 region has the DNA TGTGCCAGCAGCTTTCGGCGGGAGCACCTCTCCTACGAGCAGTACTTC. It translates to CASSFRREHLSYEQYF.

The chain combines TRBV28 with TRBJ2-7, with D unclear. Looked up from germline, CDR1 is MDHEN and CDR2 is SYDVKM. Trimming pared 5 bases from V and 7 bases from J, leaving 12 bases between. This CDR3 contains 12 residues. The CDR3 sequence is CASSKSIQEQYF. The CDR3 bases are TGTGCCAGCAGTAAATCAATACAAGAGCAGTACTTC.

The chain combines TRBV28 with TRBJ1-5, with TRBD1 as a possible D gene (6 bases). Per germline, CDR1 MDHEN and CDR2 SYDVKM. Trimming removed 7 bases from V and 2 bases from J, with 15 bases in between. CDR3 length: 15 amino acids. The CDR3 nucleotides are TGTGCCAGCAAGCAGGGGTCTTTTGGCAATCAGCCCCAGCATTTT. This gives the protein CASKQGSFGNQPQHF.

The V call is TRBV9, the J call TRBJ2-6; no reliable D call. Trimming shortened V by 4 bases and J by 2 bases, and 10 bases separated the two germline ends. CDR3 length equals 15 residues. CDR1 is SGDLS, CDR2 YYNGEE, per germline. The CDR3 loop reads CASSQRAAGANVLTF. The CDR3 bases are TGTGCCAGCAGCCAACGGGCTGCTGGGGCCAACGTCCTGACTTTC.

The sample holds a few counts of this clone. V is TRBV4-1 and J is TRBJ2-7; TRBD1 is a possible D gene (6 bases). This CDR3 spans 18 amino acids. Germline loops: CDR1 MGHRA, CDR2 YSYEKL. V shed 2 bases and J shed 7 bases, with 27 bases lying between them. CDR3 residues: CASSQLPPDSLLLGEQYF. The CDR3 DNA sequence: TGCGCCAGCAGCCAATTGCCTCCGGACAGCTTGTTGTTGGGGGAGCAGTACTTC.